This entry lists 15 T cell receptor beta chains sequenced from one sample in a study of identical twins (dated by TCRdb to the mid-2010s). Libraries were constructed by 5' RACE. Sequencing relied on an Illumina HiSeq 2000. The raw public reads went through TCRdb reprocessing: fastp at Q25, MiXCR clone calling, in-frame beta chains kept. Each record represents a unique CDR3 protein, reported with the most common genes and DNA among its rows. In all, the sample holds fewer than 500,000 distinct CDR3 sequences, and more than 20% of those were seen once. Together, the top ten hold 2.9% of the sample. The sample was also linked to a second study, of T cells expressing NK-cell markers.

The specimen was CD4+ T cells sorted from blood. These receptors all come from a young woman in good health.

The chain links TRBV3-1 to TRBJ2-7; 9 nucleotides agree with TRBD1. Germline V gives CDR1 LGHDT, CDR2 YNNKEL (reference sequence). CDR3 size: 16 residues. The V segment lost 4 bases and the J segment 7 bases; nucleotides outside the gene matches: 14. CDR3 sequence: CASSRMTGGIFMEQYF. Written as DNA, the CDR3 is TGTGCCAGCAGCCGCATGACAGGGGGTATTTTTATGGAGCAGTACTTC.

V and J are TRBV19 and TRBJ1-3; D call uncertain. The length of the CDR3 is 12 residues. CDR1 LNHDA and CDR2 SQIVND come from the germline V gene (reference sequence). The V end was cut by 10 bases, the J end by 0 bases, with 7 bases between. The CDR3 bases are TGTGCCACCCAGACCTCTGGAAACACCATATATTTT. Translated, it gives CATQTSGNTIYF.

This clonotype has a handful of counts. The rearrangement uses TRBV6-1 and TRBJ1-2, with TRBD1 as a possible D gene (5 bases). The CDR3 spans 16 residues. Germline V lookup: CDR1 MNHNS, CDR2 SASEGT. The V gene lost 6 bases and the J gene lost 4 bases, with 21 bases spanning the gap. This CDR3 is CASRRNRQFYSYGYTF. The CDR3 DNA follows: TGTGCCAGCAGGCGTAATCGACAGTTCTATAGCTATGGCTACACCTTC.

This clonotype was counted a single time. The V call is TRBV5-1, the J call TRBJ1-1, with D tentatively TRBD1 (5 bases). The germline CDR1 and CDR2 sequences are SGHRS and YFSETQ. The CDR3 runs 12 residues. Between the trimmed V and J ends, which lost 3 bases and 11 bases, there was a span of 14 bases. In DNA, the CDR3 is TGCGCCAGCAGCTCGGGGGGGTACGACGCTTTCTTT. Encoded protein: CASSSGGYDAFF.

This clonotype has just a few counts. The gene calls are TRBV11-2 and TRBJ2-7, with TRBD1 matching over 7 bases. Germline V gene lookup returns CDR1 SGHAT and CDR2 FQNNGV. With 2 bases clipped from V and 2 bases from J, the junction kept 6 bases outside the gene matches. The CDR3 has 15 amino acids. The chain's CDR3 is CASSLLTGKPYEQYF. CDR3 DNA: TGTGCCAGCAGCTTATTGACAGGGAAACCCTACGAGCAGTACTTC.

This clonotype was recorded a few times. The gene calls are TRBV4-3 and TRBJ2-7; TRBD1 matches at 7 bases. V trimming: 5 bases; J trimming: 2 bases; junction bases outside the gene matches: 12. In germline, CDR1 is LGHNA, CDR2 YSLEER. The length of the CDR3 is 16 residues. Here the CDR3 reads CASSFPPGQNAYEQYF. For the CDR3, the DNA is TGCGCCAGCAGCTTCCCCCCGGGACAGAACGCCTACGAGCAGTACTTC.

The chain couples TRBV9 to TRBJ2-4; possibly TRBD1 or TRBD2 for D (5 bases each). CDR3 length: 15 amino acids. Germline values: CDR1 SGDLS, CDR2 YYNGEE. The V end was cut by 4 bases, the J end by 7 bases, with 18 bases between. The CDR3 loop is CASSPVGPNGNIQYF. The CDR3, as DNA: TGTGCCAGCAGCCCCGTGGGACCTAACGGGAACATTCAGTACTTC.

The chain links TRBV5-1 to TRBJ2-3; 12 positions agree with TRBD2. Germline V CDR1 and CDR2: SGHRS, YFSETQ. This CDR3 is built from 18 residues. V trimming: 2 bases; J trimming: 3 bases; junction bases outside the gene matches: 10. The CDR3 nucleotides read TGCGCCAGCAGCTTTCTGGCTAGCGGGGGGGCTGTAACAGATACGCAGTATTTT. Encoded protein: CASSFLASGGAVTDTQYF.

The sample holds many counts of this clonotype. V gene TRBV4-3 combines with J gene TRBJ2-3; TRBD2 aligns across 9 bases. The CDR3 sequence is 18 residues long. J lost 3 bases, V lost 1 base, and 11 bases had no gene match. Looked up from germline, CDR1 is LGHNA and CDR2 is YSLEER. CDR3 protein: CASSQAKAAGGWTDTQYF. CDR3 sequence (DNA): TGCGCCAGCAGCCAAGCTAAAGCAGCGGGAGGCTGGACAGATACGCAGTATTTT.

The J gene is TRBJ2-1, the V gene TRBV4-3, with unresolved D. The germline V and J ends were trimmed by 3 bases and 7 bases, with 10 bases remaining between them. CDR1 and CDR2 (germline): LGHNA, YSLEER. CDR3 size: 13 residues. The CDR3 DNA sequence: TGCGCCAGCAGCCACCCCGACGGGAATGAGCAGTTCTTC. Amino acids: CASSHPDGNEQFF.

The chain links TRBV5-1 to TRBJ1-1; D gene ambiguous. The V end was cut by 1 base, the J end by 6 bases, with 13 bases between. Germline lookup yields CDR1 SGHRS and CDR2 YFSETQ. This CDR3 spans 14 amino acids. The CDR3 region has the DNA TGCGCCAGCAGCTTGTCGGGCAGGCAAGCTGAAGCTTTCTTT. Its translation is CASSLSGRQAEAFF.

The chain carries TRBV20-1 and TRBJ2-3; perhaps TRBD1 as D (5 bases). The CDR3 spans 13 residues. Trimming took off 3 bases at V and 0 bases at J, with 7 bases between the two ends. CDR1 is DFQATT and CDR2 is SNEGSKA in the germline V gene (reference sequence). CDR3 in DNA: TGCAGTGCTAGGGGGCTTAGCACAGATACGCAGTATTTT. Translated, it gives CSARGLSTDTQYF.

The chain uses TRBV9 and TRBJ2-1; TRBD2 is a possible D gene (5 bases). This CDR3 is built from 17 residues. With 0 bases removed from V and 8 bases from J, the gap between germline ends came to 21 bases. The germline V gene has CDR1 SGDLS and CDR2 YYNGEE. The DNA for the CDR3 is TGTGCCAGCAGCGTAGGGTCGAGGGCCTTTGGGGTCCATGAGCAGTTCTTC. The encoded protein is CASSVGSRAFGVHEQFF.

This clonotype has only a few counts. The rearrangement joins TRBV20-1 to TRBJ2-1; possibly TRBD1 for D (6 bases). The CDR3 consists of 15 residues. CDR1 and CDR2 (germline): DFQATT, SNEGSKA (reference sequence). In DNA, the CDR3 is TGCAGCGGGCGAGGTGGGACACGCTCCTACAATGAGCAGTTCTTC. This encodes CSGRGGTRSYNEQFF.

The J gene is TRBJ1-5, the V gene TRBV6-1, with TRBD1 identical over 8 bases. The CDR3 covers 13 residues. In germline, CDR1 is MNHNS, CDR2 SASEGT. Trimming cost V 7 bases and J 3 bases; bases outside gene matches: 2. CDR3 DNA sequence: TGTGCCAGCAAGGGACAGGCCAATCAGCCCCAGCATTTT. This sequence encodes CASKGQANQPQHF.